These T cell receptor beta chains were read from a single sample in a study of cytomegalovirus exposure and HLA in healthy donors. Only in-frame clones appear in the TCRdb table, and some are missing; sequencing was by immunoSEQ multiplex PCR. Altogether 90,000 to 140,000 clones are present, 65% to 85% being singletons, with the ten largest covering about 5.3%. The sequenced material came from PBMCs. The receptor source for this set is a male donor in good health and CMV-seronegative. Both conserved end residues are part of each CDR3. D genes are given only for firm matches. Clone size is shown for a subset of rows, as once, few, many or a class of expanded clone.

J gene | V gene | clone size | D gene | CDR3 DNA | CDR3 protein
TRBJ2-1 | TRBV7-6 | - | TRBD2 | TGTGCCAGCAGCGTCCCCCGGACTAGCGGGAGCTCCTACAATGAGCAGTTCTTC | CASSVPRTSGSSYNEQFF
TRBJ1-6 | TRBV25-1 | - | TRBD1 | TGTGCCAGCAGTGAAGGGGGACAGGGGACTTCACCCCTCCACTTT | CASSEGGQGTSPLHF
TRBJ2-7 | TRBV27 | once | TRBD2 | TGTGCCAGCAGTTTATCAATCAGCCCGGGGGGGGCCCAGTACTTC | CASSLSISPGGAQYF
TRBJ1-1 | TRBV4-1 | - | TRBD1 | TGCGCCAGCAGCCCTGGACAGGAGCGAAGACGAGGCGCTGAAGCTTTCTTT | CASSPGQERRRGAEAFF
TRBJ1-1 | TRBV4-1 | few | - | TGCGCCAGCAGCCAGCGAGTCAAGAACACTGAAGCTTTCTTT | CASSQRVKNTEAFF
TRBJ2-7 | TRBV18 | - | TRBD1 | TGTGCCAGCTCACTCCGCCATCAGGGGACAGGTCATATCTACAACCCTGAGGAGCAGTACTTC | CASSLRHQGTGHIYNPEEQYF
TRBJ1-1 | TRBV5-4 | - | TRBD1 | TGTGCCAGCAGCCTTCCTGGGACAGGGGTGAACACTGAAGCTTTCTTT | CASSLPGTGVNTEAFF
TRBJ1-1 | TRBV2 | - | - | TGTGCCAGCAAATCAGACAGAAACACTGAAGCTTTCTTT | CASKSDRNTEAFF
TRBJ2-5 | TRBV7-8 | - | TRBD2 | TGTGCCAGCAGCGCCCGGACTAGCGGGAGCGAGACCCAGTACTTC | CASSARTSGSETQYF
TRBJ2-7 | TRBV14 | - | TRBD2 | TGTGCCAGCAGCCCTAGCGGGAGACGCCGCCTAGAGCAGTACTTC | CASSPSGRRRLEQYF
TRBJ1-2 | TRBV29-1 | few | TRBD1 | TGCAGCGTTAAACAGGGGGGCCACTATGGCTACACCTTC | CSVKQGGHYGYTF
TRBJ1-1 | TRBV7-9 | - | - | TGTGCCAGCAGCTCACCCGCAGGGCTCGGCACTGAAGCTTTCTTT | CASSSPAGLGTEAFF
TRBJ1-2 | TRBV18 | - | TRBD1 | TGTGCCAGCTCACCACCGCTCAGGGGGCTCTATGGCTACACCTTC | CASSPPLRGLYGYTF
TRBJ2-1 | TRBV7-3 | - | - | TGTGCCAGCAGTCCTCTAGCGTTCGGGCCGAATGAGCAGTTCTTC | CASSPLAFGPNEQFF
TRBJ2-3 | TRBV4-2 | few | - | TGTGCCAGCAGCCAAGGGTCCGGAGTAAGGACAGATACGCAGTATTTT | CASSQGSGVRTDTQYF
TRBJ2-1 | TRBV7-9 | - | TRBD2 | TGTGCCAGCAGCCCTAGACGGGAGGGTTACAATGAGCAGTTCTTC | CASSPRREGYNEQFF
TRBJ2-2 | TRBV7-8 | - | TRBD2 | TGTGCCAGCAGCCCCCGGGTCGGGGGCGAGCGGGAGGGCTTCGGGGAGCTGTTTTTT | CASSPRVGGEREGFGELFF
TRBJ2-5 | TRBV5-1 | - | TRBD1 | TGCGCCAGCAGCTCTGGGACAGGACAAGAGACCCAGTACTTC | CASSSGTGQETQYF
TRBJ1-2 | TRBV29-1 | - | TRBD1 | TGCAGCGCCTACAGGGGCCTTAACTATGGCTACACCTTC | CSAYRGLNYGYTF
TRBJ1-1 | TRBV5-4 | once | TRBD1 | TGTGCCAGCAGCCAAGATCAGGGGGGACCTGAAGCTTTCTTT | CASSQDQGGPEAFF
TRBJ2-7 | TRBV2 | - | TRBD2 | TGTGCCAGCAGTGGGCTCCTACTAGCGGGGGACGAGCAGTACTTC | CASSGLLLAGDEQYF
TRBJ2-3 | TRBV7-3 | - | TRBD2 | TGTGCCAGCAGCCCTTCGCGACTAGCGGGAGCATCAGATACGCAGTATTTT | CASSPSRLAGASDTQYF
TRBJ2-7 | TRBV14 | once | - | TGTGCCAGCAGCCAATGGGGTCCACTTACCAGGGGCCACGAGCAGTACTTC | CASSQWGPLTRGHEQYF
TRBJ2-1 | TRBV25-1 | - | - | TGTGCCAGCAGTACGGCGGGGTCATACAATGAGCAGTTCTTC | CASSTAGSYNEQFF
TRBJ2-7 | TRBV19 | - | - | TGTGCCAGTAGTATAGGCGGAGCCGCCTACGAGCAGTACTTC | CASSIGGAAYEQYF
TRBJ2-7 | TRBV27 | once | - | TGTGCCAGCAGTTTATTCGGGACTGCACCCTACGAGCAGTACTTC | CASSLFGTAPYEQYF
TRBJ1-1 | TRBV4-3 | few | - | TGCGCCAGCAGCCAAGCGGGGTGGCCTGAAGCTTTCTTT | CASSQAGWPEAFF
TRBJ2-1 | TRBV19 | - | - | TGTGCCAGTAGAAAGACAGGACCAGAGCAGTTCTTC | CASRKTGPEQFF
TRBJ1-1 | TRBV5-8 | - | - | TGTGCCAGCACCTTCGGACAGTTGAACACTGAAGCTTTCTTT | CASTFGQLNTEAFF
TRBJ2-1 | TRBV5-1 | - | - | TGCGCCAGCAGTTGGACAGCAAACAATGAGCAGTTCTTC | CASSWTANNEQFF
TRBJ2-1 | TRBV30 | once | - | TGTGCCTGGAGTAAAAACGGGGGGCCACGCGAGCAGTTCTTC | CAWSKNGGPREQFF
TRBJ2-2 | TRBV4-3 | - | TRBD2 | TGCGCCAGCAGCCAAGATATAGCGGGAGAGGTTCCCGGGAAGCTGTTTTTT | CASSQDIAGEVPGKLFF
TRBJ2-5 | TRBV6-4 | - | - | TGTGCCAGCAGTGACTCTCTAGGGGGGACCCAGTACTTC | CASSDSLGGTQYF
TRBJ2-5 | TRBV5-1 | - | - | TGCGCCAGCAGCTCACACCCCGGACGGGAAGGGCAAGAGACCCAGTACTTC | CASSSHPGREGQETQYF
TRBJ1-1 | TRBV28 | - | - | TGTGCGACAGCACAGGTTATGAACACTGAAGCTTTCTTT | CATAQVMNTEAFF
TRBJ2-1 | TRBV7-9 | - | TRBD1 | TGTGCCAGCAGCACATTCCTTCCGAGGGACAGGGGGCATGAGCAGTTCTTC | CASSTFLPRDRGHEQFF
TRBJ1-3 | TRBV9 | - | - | TGTGCCAGCAGCGCAAACACCCGCTCTGGAAACACCATATATTTT | CASSANTRSGNTIYF
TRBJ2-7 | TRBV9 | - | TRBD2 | TGTGCCAGCAGCCTCTCAGCGGGGCGTGGAACCTCCTACGAGCAGTACTTC | CASSLSAGRGTSYEQYF
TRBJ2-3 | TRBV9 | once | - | TGTGCCAGCAGCGCCCCCTACCAGACTGGCGCAGATACGCAGTATTTT | CASSAPYQTGADTQYF
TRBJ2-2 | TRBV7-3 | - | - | TGTGCCAGCAGCTATGACTCCGGGGAGCTGTTTTTT | CASSYDSGELFF
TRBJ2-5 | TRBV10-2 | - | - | TGCGCCAGCAGTGAAGGAGACAGAGAGACCCAGTACTTC | CASSEGDRETQYF
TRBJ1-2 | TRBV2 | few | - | TGTGCCAGCAGAGCCGGGACACTATTAGGCTACACCTTC | CASRAGTLLGYTF
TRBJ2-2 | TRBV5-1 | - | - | TGCGCCAGCAGCGTAGAGAAGAACACCGGGGAGCTGTTTTTT | CASSVEKNTGELFF
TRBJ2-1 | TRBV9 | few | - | TGTGCCAGCAGCGTAACGGGGACCTACAATGAGCAGTTCTTC | CASSVTGTYNEQFF
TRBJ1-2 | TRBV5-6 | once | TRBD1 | TGTGCCAGCAGCCCCATACGGACAGGGACCGTCTATGGCTACACCTTC | CASSPIRTGTVYGYTF
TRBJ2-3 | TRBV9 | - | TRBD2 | TGTGCCAGCAGCGTAGCGACCATCTCAGCGGGAGTTACAGATACGCAGTATTTT | CASSVATISAGVTDTQYF
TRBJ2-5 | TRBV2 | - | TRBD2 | TGTGCCAGCAGGGTAGCGGGACCGGGGGAGACCCAGTACTTC | CASRVAGPGETQYF
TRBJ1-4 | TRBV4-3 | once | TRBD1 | TGCGCCAGCAGCCGAAATGGACAGGGGCCTGAAAAACTGTTTTTT | CASSRNGQGPEKLFF
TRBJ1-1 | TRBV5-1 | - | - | TGCGCCAGCAGCTTGCCCGCCCCGGGGAACACTGAAGCTTTCTTT | CASSLPAPGNTEAFF
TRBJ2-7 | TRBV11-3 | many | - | TGTGCCAGCAGCCCGAGTCAGGGTTACGAGCAGTACTTC | CASSPSQGYEQYF
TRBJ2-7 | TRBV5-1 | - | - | TGCGCCAGCAGCTTGGGCCGGGACTCCTACGAGCAGTACTTC | CASSLGRDSYEQYF
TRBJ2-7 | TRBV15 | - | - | TGTGCCACCAGCAGAGGATCGGTCGAGCAGTACTTC | CATSRGSVEQYF
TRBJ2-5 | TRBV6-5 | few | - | TGTGCCAGCAGGGGCCGAGTCGGAGAGACCCAGTACTTC | CASRGRVGETQYF
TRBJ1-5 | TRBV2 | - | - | TGTGCCACCACTACGGGGGGGAATCAGCCCCAGCATTTT | CATTTGGNQPQHF